This T cell receptor (beta chain) was found in a study of siplizumab effects on memory and regulatory T cells. Study conclusions and caveats: For mappable alloreactive CD4+ clones, the mean Treg-derived fraction was around 66% with siplizumab and about 26% in controls.

As to this clone: Its antigen is unidentified.

This CDR3 is 11 amino acids long. Germline V gene lookup returns CDR1 SQVTM and CDR2 ANQGSEA. V was pared by 7 bases and J by 4 bases, with 10 bases between. Assaying covered 10^5 or so TCR templates per sample. The table came from immunoSEQ multiplex PCR; TCRdb's copy has only in-frame clones and leaves some out. The sample gives over 60,000 clones, about 89% of which show up once; roughly 28% is in the top ten. This sequence joins TRBV29-1 and TRBJ1-2, with D unclear. Material: CD8+ T cells sorted from blood. This clonotype was sampled from a human donor in good health. The CDR3 DNA reads as TGCAGCGCCGAGAGCAGCTATGGCTACACCTTC. It codes for CSAESSYGYTF.